The text below deals with one T cell receptor (beta chain). As yet, its antigen is unknown. Some clones are missing from TCRdb's copy, which holds only in-frame ones; the method was immunoSEQ multiplex PCR. The sample has fewer than 25,000 clones, roughly 90% seen once. These data originate in a study of OX40 agonist ivuxolimab in advanced cancers. The overall study: Across the patients, intravenous ivuxolimab was delivered every 2 weeks at 0.01 to 10 mg/kg. Participants, 75% to 90% male, averaged approximately 56 years of age, ranging from about 23 to 90. Three dose-escalation patients had partial responses: one with hepatocellular carcinoma and two with cutaneous melanoma.

The study's findings and limits: Part of the nonresponder group also had normalized T-cell clonal expansion that was low.

This CDR3 region has 15 residues. Germline CDR1 is SGDLS and CDR2 is YYNGEE. V shed 1 base and J shed 3 bases, with 13 bases lying between them. Source: CD4+ or CD8+ T cells sorted from blood, taken in a trial of the OX40 agonist ivuxolimab. This sequence joins TRBV9 and TRBJ1-2; D ambiguous. The TCR sequence derives from an adult with an advanced solid tumor such as melanoma, head and neck, liver or kidney cancer. CDR3 DNA: TGTGCCAGCAGCGTAAGCGGAGAGTGGGACTATGGCTACACCTTC. Its protein is CASSVSGEWDYGYTF.